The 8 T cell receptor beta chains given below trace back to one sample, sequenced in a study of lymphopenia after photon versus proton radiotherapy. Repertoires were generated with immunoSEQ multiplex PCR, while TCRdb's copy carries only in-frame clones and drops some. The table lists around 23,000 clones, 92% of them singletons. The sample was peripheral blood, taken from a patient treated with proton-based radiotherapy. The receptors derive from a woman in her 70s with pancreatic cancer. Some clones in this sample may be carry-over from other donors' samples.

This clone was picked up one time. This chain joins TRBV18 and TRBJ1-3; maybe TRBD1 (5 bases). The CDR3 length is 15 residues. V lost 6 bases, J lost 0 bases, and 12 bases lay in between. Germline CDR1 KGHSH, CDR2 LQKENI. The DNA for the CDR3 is TGTGCCAGCTCCCCAAAGACAGCCTCTGGAAACACCATATATTTT. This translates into CASSPKTASGNTIYF.

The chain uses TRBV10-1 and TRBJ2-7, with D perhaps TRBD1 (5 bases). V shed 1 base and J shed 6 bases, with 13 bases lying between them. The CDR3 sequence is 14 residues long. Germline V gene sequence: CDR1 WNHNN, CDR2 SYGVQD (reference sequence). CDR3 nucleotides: TGCGCCAGCAGTGAGTTATCCAGGGCAGGCGAGCAGTACTTC. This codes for CASSELSRAGEQYF.

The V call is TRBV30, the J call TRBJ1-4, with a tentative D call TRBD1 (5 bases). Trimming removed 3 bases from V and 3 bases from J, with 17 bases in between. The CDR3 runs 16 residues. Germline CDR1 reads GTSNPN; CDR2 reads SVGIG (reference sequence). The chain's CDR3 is CAWRARGGGPNEKLFF. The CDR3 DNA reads TGTGCCTGGAGAGCAAGGGGTGGAGGGCCTAATGAAAAACTGTTTTTT.

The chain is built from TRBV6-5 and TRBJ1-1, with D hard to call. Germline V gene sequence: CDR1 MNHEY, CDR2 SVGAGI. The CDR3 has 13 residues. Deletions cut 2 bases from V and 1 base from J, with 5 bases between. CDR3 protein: CASSYKENTEAFF. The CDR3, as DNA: TGTGCCAGCAGTTACAAGGAGAACACTGAAGCTTTCTTT.

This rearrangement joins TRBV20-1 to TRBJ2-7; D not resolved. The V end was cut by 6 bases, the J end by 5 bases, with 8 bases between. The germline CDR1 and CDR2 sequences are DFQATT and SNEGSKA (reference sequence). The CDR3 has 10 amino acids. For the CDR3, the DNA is TGCAGTGCCCTTAGGGACGAGCAGTACTTC. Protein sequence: CSALRDEQYF.

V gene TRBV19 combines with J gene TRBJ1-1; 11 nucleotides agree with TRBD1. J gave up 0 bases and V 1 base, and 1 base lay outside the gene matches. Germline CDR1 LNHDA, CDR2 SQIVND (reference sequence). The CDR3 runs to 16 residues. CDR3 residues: CASSIGTGGVNTEAFF. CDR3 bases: TGTGCCAGTAGTATAGGGACAGGGGGCGTGAACACTGAAGCTTTCTTT.

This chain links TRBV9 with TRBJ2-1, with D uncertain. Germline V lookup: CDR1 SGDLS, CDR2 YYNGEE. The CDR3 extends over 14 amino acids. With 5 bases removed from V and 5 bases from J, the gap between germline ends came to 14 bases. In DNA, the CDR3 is TGTGCCAGCAGTGACGAGCGCACGAACAATGAGCAGTTCTTC. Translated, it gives CASSDERTNNEQFF.

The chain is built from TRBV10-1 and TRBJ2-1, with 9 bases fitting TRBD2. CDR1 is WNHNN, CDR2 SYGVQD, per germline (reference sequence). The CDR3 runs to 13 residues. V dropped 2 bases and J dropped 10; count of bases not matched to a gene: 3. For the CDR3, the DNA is TGCGCCAGCAGTGAGGCGGGAGGGTTGGAGCAGTTCTTC. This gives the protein CASSEAGGLEQFF.